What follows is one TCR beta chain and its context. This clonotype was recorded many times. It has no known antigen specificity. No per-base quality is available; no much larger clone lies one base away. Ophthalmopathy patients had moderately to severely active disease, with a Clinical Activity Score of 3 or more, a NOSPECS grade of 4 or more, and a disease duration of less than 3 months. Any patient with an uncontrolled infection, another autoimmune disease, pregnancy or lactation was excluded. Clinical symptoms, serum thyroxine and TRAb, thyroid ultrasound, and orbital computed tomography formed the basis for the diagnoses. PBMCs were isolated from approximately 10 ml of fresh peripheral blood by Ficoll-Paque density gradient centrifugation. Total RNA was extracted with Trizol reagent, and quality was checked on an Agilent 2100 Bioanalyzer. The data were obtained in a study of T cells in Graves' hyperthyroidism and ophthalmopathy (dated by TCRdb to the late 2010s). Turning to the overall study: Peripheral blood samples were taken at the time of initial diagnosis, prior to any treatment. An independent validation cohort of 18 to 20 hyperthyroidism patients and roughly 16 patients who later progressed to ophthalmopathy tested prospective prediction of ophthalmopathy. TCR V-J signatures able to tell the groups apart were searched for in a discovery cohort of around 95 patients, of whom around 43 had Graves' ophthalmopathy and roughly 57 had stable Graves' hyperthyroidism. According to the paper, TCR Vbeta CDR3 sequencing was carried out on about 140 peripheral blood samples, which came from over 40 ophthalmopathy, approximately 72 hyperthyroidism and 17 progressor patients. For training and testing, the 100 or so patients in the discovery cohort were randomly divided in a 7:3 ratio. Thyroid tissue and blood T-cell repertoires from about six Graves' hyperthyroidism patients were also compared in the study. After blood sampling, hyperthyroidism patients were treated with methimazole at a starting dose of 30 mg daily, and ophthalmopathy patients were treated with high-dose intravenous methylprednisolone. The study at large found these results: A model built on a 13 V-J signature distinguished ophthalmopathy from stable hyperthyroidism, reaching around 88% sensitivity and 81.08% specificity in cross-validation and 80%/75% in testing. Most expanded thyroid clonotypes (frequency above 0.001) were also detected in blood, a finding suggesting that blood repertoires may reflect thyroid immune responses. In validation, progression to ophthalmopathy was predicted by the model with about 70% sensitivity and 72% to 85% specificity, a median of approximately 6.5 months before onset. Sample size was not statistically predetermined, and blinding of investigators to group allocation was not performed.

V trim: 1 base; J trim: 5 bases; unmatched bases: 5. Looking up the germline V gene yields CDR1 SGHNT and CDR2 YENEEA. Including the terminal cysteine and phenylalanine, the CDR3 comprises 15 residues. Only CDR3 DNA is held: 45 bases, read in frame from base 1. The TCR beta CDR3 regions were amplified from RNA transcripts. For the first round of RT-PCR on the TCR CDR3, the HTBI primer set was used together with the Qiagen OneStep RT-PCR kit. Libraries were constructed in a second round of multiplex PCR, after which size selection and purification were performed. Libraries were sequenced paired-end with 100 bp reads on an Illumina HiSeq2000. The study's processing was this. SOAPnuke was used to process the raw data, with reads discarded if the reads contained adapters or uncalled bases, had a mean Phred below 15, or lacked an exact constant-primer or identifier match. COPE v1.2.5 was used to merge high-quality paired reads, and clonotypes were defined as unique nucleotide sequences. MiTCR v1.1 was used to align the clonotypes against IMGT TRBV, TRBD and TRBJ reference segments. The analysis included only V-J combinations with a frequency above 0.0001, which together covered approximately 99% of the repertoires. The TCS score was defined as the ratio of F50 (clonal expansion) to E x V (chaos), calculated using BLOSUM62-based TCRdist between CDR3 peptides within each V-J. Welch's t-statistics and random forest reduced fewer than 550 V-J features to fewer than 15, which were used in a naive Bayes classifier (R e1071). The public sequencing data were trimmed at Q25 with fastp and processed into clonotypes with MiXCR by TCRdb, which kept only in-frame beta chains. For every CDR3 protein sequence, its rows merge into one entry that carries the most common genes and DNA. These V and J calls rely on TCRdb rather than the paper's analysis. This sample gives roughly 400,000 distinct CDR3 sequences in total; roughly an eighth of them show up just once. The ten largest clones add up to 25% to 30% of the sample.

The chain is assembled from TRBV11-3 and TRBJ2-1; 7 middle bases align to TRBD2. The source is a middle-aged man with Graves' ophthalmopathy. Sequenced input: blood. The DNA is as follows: TGTGCCAGCAGCTTAGGAAGCGGGATAAACAATGAGCAGTTCTTC. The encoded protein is CASSLGSGINNEQFF.